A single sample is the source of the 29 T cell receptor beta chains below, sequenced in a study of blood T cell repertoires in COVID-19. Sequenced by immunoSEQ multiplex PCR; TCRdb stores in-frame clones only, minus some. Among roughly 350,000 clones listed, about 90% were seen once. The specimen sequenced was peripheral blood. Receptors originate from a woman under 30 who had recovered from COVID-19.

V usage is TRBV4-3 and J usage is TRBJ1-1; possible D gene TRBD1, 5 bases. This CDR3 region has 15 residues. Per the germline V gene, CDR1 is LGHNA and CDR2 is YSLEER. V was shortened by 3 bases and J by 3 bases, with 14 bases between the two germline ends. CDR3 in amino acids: CASSHTQGRYTEAFF. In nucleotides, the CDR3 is TGCGCCAGCAGCCACACCCAGGGTAGGTACACTGAAGCTTTCTTT.

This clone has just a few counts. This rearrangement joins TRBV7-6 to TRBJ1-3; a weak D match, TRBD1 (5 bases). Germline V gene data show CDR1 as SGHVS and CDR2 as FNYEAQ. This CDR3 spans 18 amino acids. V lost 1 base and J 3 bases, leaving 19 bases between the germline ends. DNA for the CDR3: TGTGCCAGCAGCTTAGAAGGTGGCCGGGCCGGGGGTGGAAACACCATATATTTT. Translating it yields CASSLEGGRAGGGNTIYF.

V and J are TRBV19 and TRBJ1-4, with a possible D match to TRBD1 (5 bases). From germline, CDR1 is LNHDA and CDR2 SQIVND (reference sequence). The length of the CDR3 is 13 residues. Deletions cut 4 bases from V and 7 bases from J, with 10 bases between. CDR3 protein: CASSNHRTEKLFF. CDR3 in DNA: TGTGCCAGTAGTAACCACAGGACTGAAAAACTGTTTTTT.

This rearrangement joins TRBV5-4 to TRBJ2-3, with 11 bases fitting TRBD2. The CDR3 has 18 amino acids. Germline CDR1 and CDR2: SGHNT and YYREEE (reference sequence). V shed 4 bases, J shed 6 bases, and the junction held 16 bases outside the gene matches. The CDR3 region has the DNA TGTGCCAGCAGCCGAATACTTCTACTAGCGGGAGTTGATGATACGCAGTATTTT. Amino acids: CASSRILLLAGVDDTQYF. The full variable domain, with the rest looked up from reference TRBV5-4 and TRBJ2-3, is ETGVTQSPTHLIKTRGQQVTLRCSSQSGHNTVSWYQQALGQGPQFIFQYYREEENGRGNFPPRFSGLQFPNYSSELNVNALELDDSALYLCASSRILLLAGVDDTQYFGPGTRLTVL.

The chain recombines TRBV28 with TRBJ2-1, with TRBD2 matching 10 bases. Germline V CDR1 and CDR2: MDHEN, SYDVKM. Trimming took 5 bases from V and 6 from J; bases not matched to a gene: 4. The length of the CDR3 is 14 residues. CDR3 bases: TGTGCCAGCAGTCTTTGGACTAGCGGCAATGAGCAGTTCTTC. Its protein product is CASSLWTSGNEQFF.

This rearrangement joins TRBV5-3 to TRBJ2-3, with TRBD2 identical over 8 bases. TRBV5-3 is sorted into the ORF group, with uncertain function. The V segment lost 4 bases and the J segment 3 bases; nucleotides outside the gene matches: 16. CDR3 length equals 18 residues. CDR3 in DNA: TGTGCCAGAAGCGAAGGACCGGGAGGGCCTGTGGATACAGATACGCAGTATTTT. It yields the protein CARSEGPGGPVDTDTQYF.

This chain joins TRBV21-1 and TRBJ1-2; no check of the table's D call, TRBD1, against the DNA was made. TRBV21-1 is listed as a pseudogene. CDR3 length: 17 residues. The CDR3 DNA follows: TGTGCCAGCGGGAAGGGACAGGGCGGTTTTTGGCTCTATGGCTACACCTTC. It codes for CASGKGQGGFWLYGYTF.

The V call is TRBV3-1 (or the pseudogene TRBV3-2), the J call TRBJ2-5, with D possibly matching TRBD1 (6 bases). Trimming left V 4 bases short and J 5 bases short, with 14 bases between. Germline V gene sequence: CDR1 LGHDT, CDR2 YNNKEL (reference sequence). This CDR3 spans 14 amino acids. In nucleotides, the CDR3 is TGTGCCAGCAGCCCAGATCCCCAGGGGGAGACCCAGTACTTC. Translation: CASSPDPQGETQYF.

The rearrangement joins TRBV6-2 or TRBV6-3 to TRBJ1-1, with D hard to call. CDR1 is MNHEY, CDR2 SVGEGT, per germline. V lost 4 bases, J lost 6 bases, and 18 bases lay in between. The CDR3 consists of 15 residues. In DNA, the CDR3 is TGTGCCAGCAGTTCCCGGACTGGTACAAAGGCTGAAGCTTTCTTT. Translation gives CASSSRTGTKAEAFF.

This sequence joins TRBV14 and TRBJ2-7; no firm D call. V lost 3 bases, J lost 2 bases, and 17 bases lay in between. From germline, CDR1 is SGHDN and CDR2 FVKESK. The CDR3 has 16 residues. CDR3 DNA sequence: TGTGCCAGCAGCCACCCCAAGGTCCAGGTTGCCTACGAGCAGTACGTC. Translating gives CASSHPKVQVAYEQYV.

Written as DNA, the CDR3 is TGTGCCAGCAGCTTATTGGGAGGGCCCTACAATGAGCAGTTCTTC. Protein: CASSLLGGPYNEQFF. The chain joins TRBV11-2 to TRBJ2-1; 7 bases match TRBD2. Germline V CDR1 and CDR2: SGHAT, FQNNGV. The length of the CDR3 is 15 residues. Germline trimming cut 2 bases from V and 2 bases from J; bases unmatched to any gene: 3.

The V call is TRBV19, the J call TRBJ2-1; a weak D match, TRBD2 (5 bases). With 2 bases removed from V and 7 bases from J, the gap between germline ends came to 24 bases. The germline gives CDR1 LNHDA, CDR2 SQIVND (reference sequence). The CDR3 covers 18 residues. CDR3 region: CASSIRSGETRSRNEQFF. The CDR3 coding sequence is TGTGCCAGTAGTATAAGATCCGGGGAGACCCGATCCCGGAATGAGCAGTTCTTC. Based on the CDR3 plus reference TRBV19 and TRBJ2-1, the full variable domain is DGGITQSPKYLFRKEGQNVTLSCEQNLNHDAMYWYRQDPGQGLRLIYYSQIVNDFQKGDIAEGYSVSREKKESFPLTVTSAQKNPTAFYLCASSIRSGETRSRNEQFFGPGTRLTVL.

CDR3 protein: CAWSLGGISPLHF. Here the CDR3 DNA reads TGTGCCTGGAGCCTCGGGGGGATTTCACCCCTCCACTTT. This chain links TRBV30 with TRBJ1-6, with D maybe TRBD1 (5 bases). The CDR3 is 13 residues long. Germline assignment: CDR1 GTSNPN and CDR2 SVGIG (reference sequence). Trimming pared 3 bases from V and 9 bases from J, leaving 12 bases between. The complete variable domain, with remaining parts taken from reference TRBV30 and TRBJ1-6, reads SQTIHQWPATLVQPVGSPLSLECTVEGTSNPNLYWYRQAAGRGLQLLFYSVGIGQISSEVPQNLSASRPQDRQFILSSKKLLLSDSGFYLCAWSLGGISPLHFGNGTRLTVT.

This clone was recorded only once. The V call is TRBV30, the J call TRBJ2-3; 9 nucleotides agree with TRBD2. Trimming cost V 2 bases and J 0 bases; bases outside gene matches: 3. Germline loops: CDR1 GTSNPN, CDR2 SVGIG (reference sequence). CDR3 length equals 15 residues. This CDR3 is CAWSPTSGSTDTQYF. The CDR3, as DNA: TGTGCCTGGAGTCCCACTAGCGGGAGCACAGATACGCAGTATTTT. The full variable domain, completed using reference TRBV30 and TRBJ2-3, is SQTIHQWPATLVQPVGSPLSLECTVEGTSNPNLYWYRQAAGRGLQLLFYSVGIGQISSEVPQNLSASRPQDRQFILSSKKLLLSDSGFYLCAWSPTSGSTDTQYFGPGTRLTVL.

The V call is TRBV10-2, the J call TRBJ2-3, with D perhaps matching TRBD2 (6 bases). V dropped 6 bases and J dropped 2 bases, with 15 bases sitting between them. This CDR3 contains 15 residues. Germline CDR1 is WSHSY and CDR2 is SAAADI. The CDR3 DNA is TGCGCCAGCAGCACTGAGGGAGGCGTCACAGATACGCAGTATTTT. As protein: CASSTEGGVTDTQYF.

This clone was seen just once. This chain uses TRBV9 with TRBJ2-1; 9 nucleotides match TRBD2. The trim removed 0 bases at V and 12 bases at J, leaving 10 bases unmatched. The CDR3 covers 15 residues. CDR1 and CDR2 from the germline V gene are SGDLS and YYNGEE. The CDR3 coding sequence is TGTGCCAGCAGCGTAGCAGGGGCAGCGGGAGGTCCGCAGTTCTTC. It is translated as CASSVAGAAGGPQFF.

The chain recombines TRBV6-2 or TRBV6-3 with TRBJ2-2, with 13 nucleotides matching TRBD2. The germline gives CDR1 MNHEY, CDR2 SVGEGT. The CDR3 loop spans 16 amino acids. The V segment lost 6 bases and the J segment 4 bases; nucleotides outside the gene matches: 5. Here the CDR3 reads CASSRTSGSVTGELFF. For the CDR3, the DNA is TGTGCCAGCAGCCGGACTAGCGGGAGCGTCACCGGGGAGCTGTTTTTT.

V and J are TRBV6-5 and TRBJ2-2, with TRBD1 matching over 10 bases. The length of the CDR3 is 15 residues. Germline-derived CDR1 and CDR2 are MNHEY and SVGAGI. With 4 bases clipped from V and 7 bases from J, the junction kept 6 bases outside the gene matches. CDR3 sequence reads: CASSSDRGRFGELFF. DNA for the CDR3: TGTGCCAGCAGTTCCGACAGGGGGCGCTTCGGGGAGCTGTTTTTT.

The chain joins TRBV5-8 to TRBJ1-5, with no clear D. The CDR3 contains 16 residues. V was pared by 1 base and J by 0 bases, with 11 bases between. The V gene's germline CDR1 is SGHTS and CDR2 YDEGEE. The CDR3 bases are TGTGCCAGCAGCTTGCAGGCAGGAATTAGCAATCAGCCCCAGCATTTT. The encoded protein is CASSLQAGISNQPQHF.

CDR3 region: CASSLGGGAGNTIYF. The DNA for the CDR3 is TGTGCCAGCAGCTTAGGCGGGGGAGCTGGAAACACCATATATTTT. The chain carries TRBV7-9 and TRBJ1-3; possible D gene TRBD1, 5 bases. CDR3 length: 15 amino acids. The ends were cut back, 1 base at V and 2 bases at J, with 9 bases in the middle. The germline V gene has CDR1 SEHNR and CDR2 FQNEAQ (reference sequence).

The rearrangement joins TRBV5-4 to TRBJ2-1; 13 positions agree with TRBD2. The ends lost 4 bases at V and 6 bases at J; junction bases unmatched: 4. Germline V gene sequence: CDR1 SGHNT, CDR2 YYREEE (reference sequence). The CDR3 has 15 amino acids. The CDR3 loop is CASSKTSGRANEQFF. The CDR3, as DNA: TGTGCCAGCAGCAAAACTAGCGGGAGGGCCAATGAGCAGTTCTTC.

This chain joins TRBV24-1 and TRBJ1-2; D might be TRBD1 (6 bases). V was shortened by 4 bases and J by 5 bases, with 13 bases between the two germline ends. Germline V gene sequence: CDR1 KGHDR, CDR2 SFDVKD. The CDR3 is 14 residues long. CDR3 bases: TGTGCCACCAGTGACCAAGTCAGGGGTTATGGCTACACCTTC. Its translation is CATSDQVRGYGYTF.

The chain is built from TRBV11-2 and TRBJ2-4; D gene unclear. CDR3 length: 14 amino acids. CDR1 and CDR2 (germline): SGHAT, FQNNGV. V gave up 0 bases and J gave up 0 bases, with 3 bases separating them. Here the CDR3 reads CASSLDVAKNIQYF. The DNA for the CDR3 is TGTGCCAGCAGCTTAGACGTAGCCAAAAACATTCAGTACTTC.

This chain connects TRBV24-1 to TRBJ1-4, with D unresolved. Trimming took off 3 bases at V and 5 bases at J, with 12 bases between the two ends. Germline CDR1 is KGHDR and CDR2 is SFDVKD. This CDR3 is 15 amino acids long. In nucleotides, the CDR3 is TGTGCCACCAGTGATGGTATGGGCCTCAATGAAAAACTGTTTTTT. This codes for CATSDGMGLNEKLFF.

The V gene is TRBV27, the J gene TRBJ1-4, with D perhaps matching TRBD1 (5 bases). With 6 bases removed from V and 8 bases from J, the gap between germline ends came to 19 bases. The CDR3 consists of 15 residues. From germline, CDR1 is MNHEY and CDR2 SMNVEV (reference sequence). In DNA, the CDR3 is TGTGCCAGCAGCATAAAGGGCCTCTGGGGCGAAAAACTGTTTTTT. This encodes CASSIKGLWGEKLFF.

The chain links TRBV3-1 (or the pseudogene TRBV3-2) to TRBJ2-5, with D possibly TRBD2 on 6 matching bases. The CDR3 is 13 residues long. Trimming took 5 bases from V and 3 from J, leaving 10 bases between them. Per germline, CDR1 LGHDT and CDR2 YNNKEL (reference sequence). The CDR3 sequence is CASSGTYKETQYF. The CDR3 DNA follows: TGTGCCAGCAGCGGGACTTATAAAGAGACCCAGTACTTC.

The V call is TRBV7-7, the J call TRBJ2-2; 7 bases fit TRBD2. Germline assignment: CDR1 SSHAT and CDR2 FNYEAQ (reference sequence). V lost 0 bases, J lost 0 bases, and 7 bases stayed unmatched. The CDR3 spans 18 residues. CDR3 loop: CASSLARTSETNTGELFF. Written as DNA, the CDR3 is TGTGCCAGCAGCTTAGCGCGGACTAGTGAGACGAACACCGGGGAGCTGTTTTTT.

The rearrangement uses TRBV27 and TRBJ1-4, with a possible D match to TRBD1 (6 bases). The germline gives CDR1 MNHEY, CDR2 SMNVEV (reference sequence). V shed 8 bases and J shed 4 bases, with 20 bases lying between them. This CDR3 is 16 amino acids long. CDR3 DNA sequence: TGTGCCAGCTCCCTGTCGATCGGCAGGGGTAATGAAAAACTGTTTTTT. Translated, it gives CASSLSIGRGNEKLFF.

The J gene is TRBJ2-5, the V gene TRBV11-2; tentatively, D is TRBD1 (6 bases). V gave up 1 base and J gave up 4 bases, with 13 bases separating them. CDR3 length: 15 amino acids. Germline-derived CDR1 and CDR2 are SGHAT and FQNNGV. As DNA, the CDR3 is TGTGCCAGCAGCTTAGGCGCCCAGGGGCCAGAGACCCAGTACTTC. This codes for CASSLGAQGPETQYF. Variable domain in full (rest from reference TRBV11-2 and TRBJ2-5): EAGVAQSPRYKIIEKRQSVAFWCNPISGHATLYWYQQILGQGPKLLIQFQNNGVVDDSQLPKDRFSAERLKGVDSTLKIQPAKLEDSAVYLCASSLGAQGPETQYFGPGTRLLVL.